The rows below give T cell receptor beta chains drawn from one sample of a study of Ad26.COV2.S vaccination and SARS-CoV-2 variants. Assay used: immunoSEQ multiplex PCR; TCRdb lists only in-frame clones, some missing. This table has about 480,000 clones, around 85% appearing once. The material was peripheral blood, obtained in a trial of Ad26.COV2.S vaccine versus placebo. All receptors come from a person aged 18 to 59 who received the Ad26.COV2.S COVID-19 vaccine or a placebo. CDR3s include the opening cysteine and the closing phenylalanine or tryptophan. D genes are given only for firm matches. Only part of the rows carry a size: once, few, many, or a class if the clone is expanded.

d_call: .
j_call: TRBJ2-7
clone_size: .
v_call: TRBV7-8
cdr3_nt: TGTGCCAGCAGTTCCCACCCTAGGAGAACCTACGAGCAGTACTTC
cdr3_aa: CASSSHPRRTYEQYF

d_call: .
j_call: TRBJ1-4
clone_size: .
v_call: TRBV7-9
cdr3_nt: TGTGCCAGCAGCTTAGGTCGGGTGGTCGCTAATGAAAAACTGTTTTTT
cdr3_aa: CASSLGRVVANEKLFF

d_call: .
j_call: TRBJ1-5
clone_size: .
v_call: TRBV19
cdr3_nt: TGTGCCAGTTGGTCAGGGATCAATCAGCCCCAGCATTTT
cdr3_aa: CASWSGINQPQHF

d_call: TRBD1
j_call: TRBJ1-2
clone_size: once
v_call: TRBV27
cdr3_nt: TGTGCCAGCAGTTTCTGGGCAGGGGGGGTGAACTATGGCTACACCTTC
cdr3_aa: CASSFWAGGVNYGYTF

d_call: TRBD2
j_call: TRBJ2-7
clone_size: few
v_call: TRBV7-2
cdr3_nt: TGTGCCAGCAGCACACTAGCGGGAGGCCTCGAGCAGTACTTC
cdr3_aa: CASSTLAGGLEQYF

d_call: TRBD2
j_call: TRBJ2-7
clone_size: .
v_call: TRBV9
cdr3_nt: TGTGCCAGCAGCGACGGGACTAGCGCCTTCTACGAGCAGTACTTC
cdr3_aa: CASSDGTSAFYEQYF

d_call: TRBD1
j_call: TRBJ1-2
clone_size: .
v_call: TRBV19
cdr3_nt: TGTGCCAGTAGTCCCCAGGGGGGACAGGGTAGCTATGGCTACACCTTC
cdr3_aa: CASSPQGGQGSYGYTF

d_call: TRBD1
j_call: TRBJ1-1
clone_size: .
v_call: TRBV2
cdr3_nt: TGTGCCACCCAGACAGGGGTTATACCTGAAGCTTTCTTT
cdr3_aa: CATQTGVIPEAFF

d_call: .
j_call: TRBJ2-7
clone_size: .
v_call: TRBV7-9
cdr3_nt: TGTGCCAGCAGCCCCCTCCGGGGGAAAAACACCGAGCAGTACTTC
cdr3_aa: CASSPLRGKNTEQYF

d_call: TRBD2
j_call: TRBJ2-3
clone_size: once
v_call: TRBV27
cdr3_nt: TGTGCCAGCAGTTTATCGCCAGCGGGAGGCACAGATACGCAGTATTTT
cdr3_aa: CASSLSPAGGTDTQYF

d_call: TRBD1
j_call: TRBJ1-1
clone_size: .
v_call: TRBV7-9
cdr3_nt: TGTGCCAGCAGCTTACCCCGGACAGGGGTAAACACTGAAGCTTTCTTT
cdr3_aa: CASSLPRTGVNTEAFF

d_call: .
j_call: TRBJ1-4
clone_size: .
v_call: TRBV7-9
cdr3_nt: TGTGCCAGCAGATCGGGGTCCAGTACCCGGAATGAAAAACTGTTTTTT
cdr3_aa: CASRSGSSTRNEKLFF

d_call: .
j_call: TRBJ2-1
clone_size: .
v_call: TRBV29-1
cdr3_nt: TGCAGCGGCGGGGCCAGCTCCTACAATGAGCAGTTCTTC
cdr3_aa: CSGGASSYNEQFF

d_call: .
j_call: TRBJ2-5
clone_size: .
v_call: TRBV28
cdr3_nt: TGTGCCAGCAGTTTAGTCAGCCAAGAGACCCAGTACTTC
cdr3_aa: CASSLVSQETQYF

d_call: .
j_call: TRBJ2-7
clone_size: .
v_call: TRBV4-3
cdr3_nt: TGCGCCAGCAGCCAAGACAGTGGCTACGAGCAGTACTTC
cdr3_aa: CASSQDSGYEQYF

d_call: .
j_call: TRBJ1-2
clone_size: .
v_call: TRBV6-5
cdr3_nt: TGTGCCAGCAGCCTATCCTATCAGTATGGCTACACCTTC
cdr3_aa: CASSLSYQYGYTF

d_call: .
j_call: TRBJ1-1
clone_size: .
v_call: TRBV6-5
cdr3_nt: TGTGCCAGCAGTCCCTACCGGGGCACTGAAGCTTTCTTT
cdr3_aa: CASSPYRGTEAFF

d_call: .
j_call: TRBJ1-1
clone_size: once
v_call: TRBV15
cdr3_nt: TGTGCCACCAGCAGAGAGTTTGGCACTCAGGGCACTGAAGCTTTCTTT
cdr3_aa: CATSREFGTQGTEAFF

d_call: TRBD1
j_call: TRBJ1-2
clone_size: once
v_call: TRBV19
cdr3_nt: TGTGCCAGTAGTATCGGACAGGGTAGTGGCTACACCTTC
cdr3_aa: CASSIGQGSGYTF

d_call: .
j_call: TRBJ2-1
clone_size: .
v_call: TRBV19
cdr3_nt: TGTGCCAGTAGTATAGGCTCGGGACATCGGGACAATGAGCAGTTCTTC
cdr3_aa: CASSIGSGHRDNEQFF

d_call: TRBD1
j_call: TRBJ1-5
clone_size: .
v_call: TRBV6-1
cdr3_nt: TGTGCCAGCAGTGGGGGGGCACAGGGGGCGGGTCAGCCCCAGCATTTT
cdr3_aa: CASSGGAQGAGQPQHF

d_call: .
j_call: TRBJ2-5
clone_size: .
v_call: TRBV9
cdr3_nt: TGTGCCAGCAGCTCGCCCCGGCCTGGGGAGACCCAGTACTTC
cdr3_aa: CASSSPRPGETQYF

d_call: TRBD1
j_call: TRBJ2-5
clone_size: .
v_call: TRBV4-2
cdr3_nt: TGTGCCAGCAGCCAGACACAGGGGAGCGAAGAGACCCAGTACTTC
cdr3_aa: CASSQTQGSEETQYF

d_call: TRBD2
j_call: TRBJ2-7
clone_size: .
v_call: TRBV18
cdr3_nt: TGTGCCAGCTCACAGGGACTAGCACACGAGCAGTACTTC
cdr3_aa: CASSQGLAHEQYF

d_call: .
j_call: TRBJ1-2
clone_size: .
v_call: TRBV19
cdr3_nt: TGTGCCAGTAGCGTCGACAGGAACGGCTACACCTTC
cdr3_aa: CASSVDRNGYTF

d_call: .
j_call: TRBJ2-7
clone_size: few
v_call: TRBV5-5
cdr3_nt: TGTGCCAGCAGCTTGGATTACGAGCAGTACTTC
cdr3_aa: CASSLDYEQYF